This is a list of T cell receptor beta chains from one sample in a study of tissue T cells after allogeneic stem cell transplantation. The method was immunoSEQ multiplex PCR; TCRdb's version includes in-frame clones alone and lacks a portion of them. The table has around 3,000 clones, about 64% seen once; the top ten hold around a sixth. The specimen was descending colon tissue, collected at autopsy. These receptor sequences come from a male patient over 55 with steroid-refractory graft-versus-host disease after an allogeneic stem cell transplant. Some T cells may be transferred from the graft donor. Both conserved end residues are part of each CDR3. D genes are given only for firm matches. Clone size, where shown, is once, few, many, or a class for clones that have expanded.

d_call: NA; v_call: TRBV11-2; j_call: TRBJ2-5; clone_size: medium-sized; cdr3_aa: CASSLESETQYF; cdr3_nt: TGTGCCAGCAGCTTAGAGTCCGAGACCCAGTACTTC
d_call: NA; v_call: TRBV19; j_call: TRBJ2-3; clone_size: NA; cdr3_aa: CASSPGTSRTDTQYF; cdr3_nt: TGTGCCAGTAGTCCGGGGACCTCCCGCACAGATACGCAGTATTTT
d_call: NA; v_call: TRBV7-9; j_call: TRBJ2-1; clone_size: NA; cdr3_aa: CASSLQGNEQFF; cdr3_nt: TGTGCCAGCAGCTTGCAGGGGAATGAGCAGTTCTTC
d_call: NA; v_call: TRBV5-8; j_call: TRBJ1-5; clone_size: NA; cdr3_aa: CASSLVRGIDSNQPQHF; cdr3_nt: TGTGCCAGCAGCTTGGTGAGGGGAATTGATAGCAATCAGCCCCAGCATTTT
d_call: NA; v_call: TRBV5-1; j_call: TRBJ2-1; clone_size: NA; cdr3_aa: CASSYFERHEQFF; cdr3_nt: TGCGCCAGCAGCTACTTTGAGCGGCATGAGCAGTTCTTC
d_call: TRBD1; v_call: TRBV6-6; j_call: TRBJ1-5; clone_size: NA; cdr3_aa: CASNSGQGRIQPQHF; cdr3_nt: TGTGCCAGCAACTCGGGACAGGGAAGAATTCAGCCCCAGCATTTT
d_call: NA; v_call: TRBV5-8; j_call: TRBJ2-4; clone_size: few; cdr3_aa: CASSLAVFRFAKNIQYF; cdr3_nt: TGTGCCAGCAGCTTGGCTGTATTTCGCTTCGCCAAAAACATTCAGTACTTC
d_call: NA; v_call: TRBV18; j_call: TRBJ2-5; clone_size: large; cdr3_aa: CASSPGVVWETQYF; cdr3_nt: TGTGCCAGCTCACCAGGGGTCGTTTGGGAGACCCAGTACTTC
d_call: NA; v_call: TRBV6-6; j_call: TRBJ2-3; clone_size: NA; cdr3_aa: CASSAVARSDTQYF; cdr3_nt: TGTGCCAGCAGTGCCGTCGCCCGGTCGGATACGCAGTATTTT
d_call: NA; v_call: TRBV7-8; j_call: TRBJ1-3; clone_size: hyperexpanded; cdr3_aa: CASSLVSLSGNTIYF; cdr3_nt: TGTGCCAGCAGCTTAGTGTCACTCTCTGGAAACACCATATATTTT